This T cell receptor beta chain derives from a study of vaccination and CD4 T cells after COVID-19. Oncomine TCR Beta short-read sequencing was applied to DNA from cultured CD4+ T cells. Each CDR3 protein is one row after TCRdb ran MiXCR on the PCR reads. The repertoire consists of fewer than 20,000 distinct CDR3 sequences, with 52% occurring once and the leading ten covering about 8.9%. Trimming took off 4 bases at V and 1 base at J, with 3 bases between the two ends. The germline V gene encodes CDR1 KGHSH and CDR2 LQKENI. The CDR3 is made up of 12 amino acids. Regarding treatment: roughly 10-day PBMC culture with coronavirus spike peptide pools or control peptides (ViraFEST assay). Comments on this clonotype: The target antigen is unknown.

This receptor was obtained from a human donor who had recovered from COVID-19. The V call is TRBV18, the J call TRBJ2-3, with D uncertain. Sequenced sample: CD4+ T cells from blood, cultured in vitro. The CDR3 bases are TGTGCCAGCTCACAGGGCACAGATACGCAGTATTTT. Protein sequence: CASSQGTDTQYF. The variable domain in full, completed from reference TRBV18 and TRBJ2-3, reads NAGVMQNPRHLVRRRGQEARLRCSPMKGHSHVYWYRQLPEEGLKFMVYLQKENIIDESGMPKERFSAEFPKEGPSILRIQQVVRGDSAAYFCASSQGTDTQYFGPGTRLTVL.